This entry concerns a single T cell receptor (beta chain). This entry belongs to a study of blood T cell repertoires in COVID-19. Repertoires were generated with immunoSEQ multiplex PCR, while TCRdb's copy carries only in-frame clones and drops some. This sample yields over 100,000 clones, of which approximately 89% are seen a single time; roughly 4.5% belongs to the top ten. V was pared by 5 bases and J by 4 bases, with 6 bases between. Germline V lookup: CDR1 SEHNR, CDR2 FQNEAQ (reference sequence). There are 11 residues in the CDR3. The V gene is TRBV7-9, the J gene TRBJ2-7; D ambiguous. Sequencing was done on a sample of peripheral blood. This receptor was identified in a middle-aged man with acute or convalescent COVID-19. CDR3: CASSPVYEQYF. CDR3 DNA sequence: TGTGCCAGCAGCCCGGTGTACGAGCAGTACTTC.